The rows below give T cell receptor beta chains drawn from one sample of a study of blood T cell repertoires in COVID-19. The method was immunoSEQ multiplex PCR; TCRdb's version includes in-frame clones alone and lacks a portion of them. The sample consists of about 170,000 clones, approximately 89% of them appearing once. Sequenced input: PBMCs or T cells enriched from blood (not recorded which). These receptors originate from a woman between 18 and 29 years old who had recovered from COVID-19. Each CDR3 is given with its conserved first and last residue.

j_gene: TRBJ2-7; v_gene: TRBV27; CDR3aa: CASSLLAGGRYEQYF
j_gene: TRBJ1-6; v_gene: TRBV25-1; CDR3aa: CASREYNSPLHF
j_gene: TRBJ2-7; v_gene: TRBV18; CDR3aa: CASSPLSGMEQYF
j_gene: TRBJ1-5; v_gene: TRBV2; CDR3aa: CASSVEGMGQPQHF
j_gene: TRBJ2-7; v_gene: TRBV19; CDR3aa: CASSIGETSYEQYF
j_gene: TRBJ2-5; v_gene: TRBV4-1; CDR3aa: CASSPEGRSPAGETQYF
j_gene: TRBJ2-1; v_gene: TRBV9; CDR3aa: CASSVLGQGWNEQFF
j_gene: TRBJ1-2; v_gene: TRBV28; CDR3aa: CASLGQSYGYTF
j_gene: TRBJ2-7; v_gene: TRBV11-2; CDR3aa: CAGSRGHYEQYF
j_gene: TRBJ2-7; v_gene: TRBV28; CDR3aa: CASSIQAGTAFTYEQYF
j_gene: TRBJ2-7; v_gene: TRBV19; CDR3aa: CASSIDYKASGTYEQYF
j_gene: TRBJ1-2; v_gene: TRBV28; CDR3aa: CASSLIQGAVSANYGYTF
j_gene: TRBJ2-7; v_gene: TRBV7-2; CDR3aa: CASSPYGSSYEQYF
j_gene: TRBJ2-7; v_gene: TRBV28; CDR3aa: CASSLRLGLAGVGPYEQYF
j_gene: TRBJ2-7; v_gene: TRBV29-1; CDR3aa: CSVVLGLTYEQYF
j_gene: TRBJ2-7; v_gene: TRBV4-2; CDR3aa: CASSQEPRGTYEQYF
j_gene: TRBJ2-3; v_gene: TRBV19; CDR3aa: CASGYDTQYF
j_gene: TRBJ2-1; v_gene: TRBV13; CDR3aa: CASSGGPEQFF
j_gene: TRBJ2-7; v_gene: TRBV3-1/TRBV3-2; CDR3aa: CASSQNPTGTGSYEQYF
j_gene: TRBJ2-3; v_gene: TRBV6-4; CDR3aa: CASSEQGLAGGSTQYF
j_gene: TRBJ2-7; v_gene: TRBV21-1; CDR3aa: CASSNHGTYEQYF
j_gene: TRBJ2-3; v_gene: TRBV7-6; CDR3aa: CASSSGLAGVSDTQYF
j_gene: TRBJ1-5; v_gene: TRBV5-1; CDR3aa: CASSRTGEGQPQHF
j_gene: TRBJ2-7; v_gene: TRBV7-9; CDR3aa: CASSPPGTSGYEQYF
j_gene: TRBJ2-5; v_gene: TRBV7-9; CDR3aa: CASSLTDSVPKETQYF
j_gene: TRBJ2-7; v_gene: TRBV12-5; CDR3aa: CASGLDRTGDHHEQYF
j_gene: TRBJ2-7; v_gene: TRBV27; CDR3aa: CASSLAGLAGGKEQYF
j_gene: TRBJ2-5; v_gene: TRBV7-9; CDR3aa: CASSPAGGQETQYF
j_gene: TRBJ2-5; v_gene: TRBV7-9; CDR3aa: CASSPTSSVETQYF
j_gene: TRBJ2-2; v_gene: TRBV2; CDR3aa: CASTDLAANTGELFF
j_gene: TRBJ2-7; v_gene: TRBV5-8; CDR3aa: CASSLAGRNPYEQYF
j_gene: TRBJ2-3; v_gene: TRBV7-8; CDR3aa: CASSLVQGSLTDTQYF